Following are 2 T cell receptor beta chains from one sample sequenced in a study of CD8 T cells in ankylosing spondylitis. TCRdb processed the 5' RACE reads anew with MiXCR; each CDR3 protein has one entry. Of about 36,000 distinct CDR3 sequences listed, about 6.3% are singletons. Sequenced sample: blood, either unsorted or a sorted T cell fraction (not recorded which). These receptors all stem from a male donor with ankylosing spondylitis or in good health (not recorded which).

This clonotype was counted many times. V and J are TRBV24-1 and TRBJ2-1; 10 bases fit TRBD1. Germline CDR1 KGHDR, CDR2 SFDVKD. The CDR3 has 15 amino acids. J was trimmed by 7 bases and V by 4 bases; bases with no gene match: 6. DNA for the CDR3: TGTGCCACCAGTGAACCGGGACAGGGGATGAATGAGCAGTTCTTC. Its translation is CATSEPGQGMNEQFF.

This clonotype was detected ten times or more. The rearrangement links TRBV30 to TRBJ2-7; D ambiguous. The germline V gene encodes CDR1 GTSNPN and CDR2 SVGIG (reference sequence). The CDR3 is 12 amino acids. V was trimmed by 0 bases and J by 6 bases, leaving 9 bases between them. In nucleotides, the CDR3 is TGTGCCTGGAGTGTCAAGTGGGGCGAGCAGTACTTC. It translates to CAWSVKWGEQYF.